This T cell receptor beta chain derives from a study of shared clonotypes between healthy human individuals. The table came from immunoSEQ multiplex PCR; TCRdb's copy has only in-frame clones and leaves some out. The table shows roughly 2,000,000 clones, with roughly 93% occurring only once. As concerns this clone: No antigen is known for it.

Trimming took 3 bases from V and 0 from J, leaving 16 bases between them. This CDR3 is 17 amino acids long. Germline-derived CDR1 and CDR2 are SGDLS and YYNGEE. CD8 cells classed as naive were CD45RO-negative and positively selected for CCR7, excluding terminally differentiated effector memory CD45RA+ cells. General study points: An effect of sequencing depth on clonotype sharing among donors was expected.

This TCR came from a man between 18 and 35 years old in good health. Some clones in this sample may be carry-over from other donors' samples. The chain uses TRBV9 and TRBJ2-1; tentative D call: TRBD1 (6 bases). Sequencing was carried out using naive CD8+ T cells from PBMCs. CDR3 sequence reads: CASSEGPRGSSYNEQFF. The DNA for the CDR3 is TGTGCCAGCAGCGAGGGCCCTAGGGGGAGCTCCTACAATGAGCAGTTCTTC.